This entry lists 2 T cell receptor beta chains sequenced from one sample in a study of brain T cells in children with intractable seizures. Only in-frame clones appear in the TCRdb table, and some are missing; sequencing was by immunoSEQ multiplex PCR. The table has 340,000 or so clones, over 90% seen once. The time point here: blood from clinic visit 5 months post-surgery; TSC patient then seizure free. The sequences come from peripheral blood, collected approximately 5 months after surgery. These receptors originate from a boy younger than two with tuberous sclerosis and intractable seizures.

V and J are TRBV7-6 and TRBJ1-1; D call uncertain. Deletions cut 1 base from V and 1 base from J, with 7 bases between. Per the germline V gene, CDR1 is SGHVS and CDR2 is FNYEAQ. This CDR3 contains 14 residues. The DNA for the CDR3 is TGTGCCAGCAGCTTAGGTGGGTCGAACACTGAAGCTTTCTTT. The encoded protein is CASSLGGSNTEAFF.

The chain is built from TRBV6-5 and TRBJ2-7, with D perhaps TRBD1 (5 bases). This CDR3 region has 15 residues. V lost 2 bases and J lost 3, with 14 bases in between. The germline gives CDR1 MNHEY, CDR2 SVGAGI. The CDR3: CASSYRGSWRYEQYF. CDR3 nucleotide sequence: TGTGCCAGCAGTTACAGGGGTTCTTGGCGCTACGAGCAGTACTTC.